The 24 T cell receptor beta chains below come from one sample, sequenced in a study of blood T cell repertoires in COVID-19. Method: immunoSEQ multiplex PCR; TCRdb's copy keeps in-frame clones and lacks some. This sample yields fewer than 110,000 clones, of which about four fifths are seen a single time; around 12% belongs to the top ten. The sample was peripheral blood. The receptors stem from a human donor in a cohort sampled during active COVID-19.

The chain couples TRBV5-6 to TRBJ1-2; D ambiguous. V lost 0 bases and J lost 5, with 8 bases in between. Germline V CDR1 and CDR2: SGHDT, YYEEEE. This CDR3 is 13 amino acids long. CDR3 region: CASSLDPGYGYTF. CDR3 DNA sequence: TGTGCCAGCAGCTTGGACCCGGGGTATGGCTACACCTTC.

The chain uses TRBV2 and TRBJ2-7; the D gene is possibly TRBD1 (6 bases). CDR3 size: 15 residues. Trimming left V 1 base short and J 0 bases short, with 10 bases between. The germline gives CDR1 SNHLY, CDR2 FYNNEI. The CDR3: CASSEGRRGSYEQYF. CDR3 bases: TGTGCCAGCAGTGAAGGGCGCAGGGGCTCCTACGAGCAGTACTTC.

The chain links TRBV11-2 to TRBJ2-7, with 10 bases aligning to TRBD1. Germline CDR1 and CDR2: SGHAT and FQNNGV. This CDR3 is built from 16 residues. Trimming took 5 bases from V and 2 from J; bases not matched to a gene: 9. The CDR3 here is CASSQSDRGLAYEQYF. For the CDR3, the DNA is TGTGCCAGCAGCCAATCCGACAGGGGGCTAGCCTACGAGCAGTACTTC.

This chain connects TRBV19 to TRBJ2-5; 9 bases are a match to TRBD1. The CDR3 totals 17 residues. Germline trimming cut 8 bases from V and 2 bases from J; bases unmatched to any gene: 15. CDR1 and CDR2 from the germline V gene are LNHDA and SQIVND (reference sequence). Written as DNA, the CDR3 is TGTGCCAGTGGCCGGAGGCGGGACAGGGACGGACAAGAGACCCAGTACTTC. It yields the protein CASGRRRDRDGQETQYF. Together with reference TRBV19 and TRBJ2-5, the CDR3 gives the full variable domain: DGGITQSPKYLFRKEGQNVTLSCEQNLNHDAMYWYRQDPGQGLRLIYYSQIVNDFQKGDIAEGYSVSREKKESFPLTVTSAQKNPTAFYLCASGRRRDRDGQETQYFGPGTRLLVL.

The gene calls are TRBV9 and TRBJ1-2; TRBD1 matches at 7 bases. CDR1 SGDLS and CDR2 YYNGEE come from the germline V gene. With 5 bases clipped from V and 4 bases from J, the junction kept 5 bases outside the gene matches. This CDR3 region has 13 residues. CDR3 region: CASSDRDSYGYTF. DNA of the CDR3: TGTGCCAGCAGTGACCGGGACAGCTATGGCTACACCTTC. The variable domain in full, completed from reference TRBV9 and TRBJ1-2, reads DSGVTQTPKHLITATGQRVTLRCSPRSGDLSVYWYQQSLDQGLQFLIQYYNGEERAKGNILERFSAQQFPDLHSELNLSSLELGDSALYFCASSDRDSYGYTFGSGTRLTVV.

V gene TRBV5-1 combines with J gene TRBJ2-7; 8 nucleotides agree with TRBD1. Germline assignment: CDR1 SGHRS and CDR2 YFSETQ. The CDR3 runs 15 residues. Germline trimming cut 1 base from V and 5 bases from J; bases unmatched to any gene: 8. The CDR3 sequence is CASSLQQGVGDEQYF. CDR3 bases: TGCGCCAGCAGCTTGCAACAGGGGGTTGGGGACGAGCAGTACTTC. Combining the CDR3 with reference TRBV5-1 and TRBJ2-7 gives the whole variable domain KAGVTQTPRYLIKTRGQQVTLSCSPISGHRSVSWYQQTPGQGLQFLFEYFSETQRNKGNFPGRFSGRQFSNSRSEMNVSTLELGDSALYLCASSLQQGVGDEQYFGPGTRLTVT.

The CDR3 DNA follows: TGTGCCAGCAGTTTAGGGGGCTTCGCGCCCTATGGCTACACCTTC. This sequence encodes CASSLGGFAPYGYTF. This rearrangement joins TRBV6-2 or TRBV6-3 to TRBJ1-2; 7 bases align to TRBD1. Germline CDR1 MNHEY, CDR2 SVGEGT. The CDR3 length is 15 residues. With 4 bases clipped from V and 4 bases from J, the junction kept 9 bases outside the gene matches.

A remark on this clone: The same CDR3 is also encoded by other DNA sequences in this sample. The chain links TRBV19 to TRBJ2-2; 9 bases match TRBD1. Losses at the gene ends were 5 bases for V and 5 bases for J; bases not matched to a gene: 6. CDR3 length: 15 amino acids. Germline V gene lookup returns CDR1 LNHDA and CDR2 SQIVND (reference sequence). The CDR3 DNA is TGTGCCAGTAGTCCCCAGACAGGGGGGACCGGGGAGCTGTTTTTT. Its protein is CASSPQTGGTGELFF.

The chain joins TRBV2 to TRBJ2-7; 14 positions agree with TRBD2. Unmatched junction bases numbered 7, after V lost 0 bases and J lost 6 bases. The CDR3 sequence is 17 residues long. CDR1 and CDR2 (germline): SNHLY, FYNNEI. The CDR3 here is CASSEAGLAGGTFEQYF. Written as DNA, the CDR3 is TGTGCCAGCAGTGAAGCTGGACTAGCGGGGGGTACGTTCGAGCAGTACTTC.

The rearrangement links TRBV9 to TRBJ1-5; 10 bases line up with TRBD1. The V gene end was trimmed by 4 bases and the J gene end by 6 bases; junction bases not matched to a gene: 7. The V gene's germline CDR1 is SGDLS and CDR2 YYNGEE. The CDR3 is made up of 15 amino acids. This CDR3 is CASSSTGGEGQPQHF. The CDR3 DNA reads TGTGCCAGCAGCTCGACAGGGGGCGAGGGTCAGCCCCAGCATTTT.

The genes are TRBV19 and TRBJ2-7; 8 bases align to TRBD1. The V gene end was trimmed by 3 bases and the J gene end by 0 bases; junction bases not matched to a gene: 13. The CDR3 is made up of 18 amino acids. The germline V gene has CDR1 LNHDA and CDR2 SQIVND (reference sequence). The CDR3 bases are TGTGCCAGTAGTATTCGGGACAGGTTCTTATTTTCCTCCTACGAGCAGTACTTC. Its translation: CASSIRDRFLFSSYEQYF.

The gene calls are TRBV18 and TRBJ2-1; D remains ambiguous. The germline V gene has CDR1 KGHSH and CDR2 LQKENI. Trimming removed 0 bases from V and 1 base from J, with 7 bases in between. The CDR3 covers 15 residues. CDR3 residues: CASSPPSMSYNEQFF. The CDR3 region has the DNA TGTGCCAGCTCACCACCGAGTATGTCCTACAATGAGCAGTTCTTC.

The chain employs TRBV2 and TRBJ1-5; D is uncertain. Germline assignment: CDR1 SNHLY and CDR2 FYNNEI. CDR3 size: 15 residues. Trimming stripped 6 bases from V and 4 bases from J, with 16 bases between. DNA for the CDR3: TGTGCCAGCAGATCGTCTTCGGGATGGAATCAGCCCCAGCATTTT. Translation: CASRSSSGWNQPQHF. The complete variable domain, with remaining parts taken from reference TRBV2 and TRBJ1-5, reads EPEVTQTPSHQVTQMGQEVILRCVPISNHLYFYWYRQILGQKVEFLVSFYNNEISEKSEIFDDQFSVERPDGSNFTLKIRSTKLEDSAMYFCASRSSSGWNQPQHFGDGTRLSIL.

The genes are TRBV6-6 and TRBJ1-5; the D is unclear. Trimming cost V 5 bases and J 8 bases, with 10 bases left between them. The CDR3 consists of 12 residues. CDR1 is MNHNY, CDR2 SVGAGI, per germline (reference sequence). CDR3 residues: CASSGLLEPQHF. DNA for the CDR3: TGTGCCAGCAGTGGACTTTTGGAGCCCCAGCATTTT.

CDR3 sequence (DNA): TGTGCCAGCAGCGTGCGGGACAGTCACGACGAGCAGTACTTC. Its translation: CASSVRDSHDEQYF. The genes are TRBV9 and TRBJ2-7, with D perhaps matching TRBD1 (7 bases). The V gene lost 2 bases and the J gene lost 5 bases, with 14 bases spanning the gap. The CDR3 length is 14 residues. Germline V CDR1 and CDR2: SGDLS, YYNGEE.

The CDR3 nucleotides read TGCGCCAGCAGCTTGGGGGACAGGGGCTTCGAAAAACTGTTTTTT. This sequence encodes CASSLGDRGFEKLFF. The rearrangement joins TRBV5-1 to TRBJ1-4, with 10 bases matching TRBD1. With V trimmed by 0 bases and J by 8 bases, 4 bases remained unmatched. CDR1 SGHRS and CDR2 YFSETQ come from the germline V gene. The CDR3 consists of 15 residues.

This chain joins TRBV7-9 and TRBJ1-1; TRBD1 matches 7 bases. Per germline, CDR1 SEHNR and CDR2 FQNEAQ (reference sequence). The J segment lost 1 base and the V segment lost 10 bases, leaving 6 bases of the junction unmatched. This CDR3 is 13 amino acids long. The CDR3 loop reads CATVTGPNTEAFF. The CDR3 coding sequence is TGTGCCACCGTGACAGGGCCGAACACTGAAGCTTTCTTT.

The chain is built from TRBV7-9 and TRBJ2-5, with 7 bases identical to TRBD2. The germline V gene has CDR1 SEHNR and CDR2 FQNEAQ (reference sequence). The length of the CDR3 is 13 residues. V gave up 7 bases and J gave up 5 bases; unmatched junction bases: 7. In nucleotides, the CDR3 is TGTGCCAGCACCCCGGAGGGAGGGGAGACCCAGTACTTC. The encoded protein is CASTPEGGETQYF.

The V and J genes are TRBV5-8 and TRBJ1-2; no reliable D call. CDR3 size: 13 residues. Trimming removed 3 bases at V and 7 bases at J, with 13 bases between. In germline, CDR1 is SGHTS, CDR2 YDEGEE. The CDR3 DNA follows: TGTGCCAGCAGCTACACAGTTAAAGGTGGCTACACCTTC. It specifies CASSYTVKGGYTF.

The chain links TRBV5-1 to TRBJ2-1, with a weak D call TRBD2 (6 bases). Trimming stripped 0 bases from V and 1 base from J, with 8 bases between. Germline V gene data show CDR1 as SGHRS and CDR2 as YFSETQ. The CDR3 sequence is 15 residues long. The CDR3 is CASSLAAGSYNEQFF. CDR3 sequence (DNA): TGCGCCAGCAGCTTGGCCGCGGGGTCCTACAATGAGCAGTTCTTC. The whole variable domain, filled in from reference TRBV5-1 and TRBJ2-1, reads KAGVTQTPRYLIKTRGQQVTLSCSPISGHRSVSWYQQTPGQGLQFLFEYFSETQRNKGNFPGRFSGRQFSNSRSEMNVSTLELGDSALYLCASSLAAGSYNEQFFGPGTRLTVL.

The V gene is TRBV10-1, the J gene TRBJ1-6; tentatively, D is TRBD1 (5 bases). The ends were cut back, 3 bases at V and 7 bases at J, with 13 bases in the middle. The CDR3 spans 15 residues. Germline CDR1 WNHNN, CDR2 SYGVQD (reference sequence). CDR3 sequence: CASSDGRVVNSPLHF. The CDR3 DNA sequence: TGCGCCAGCAGTGACGGCAGGGTGGTGAATTCACCCCTCCACTTT.

The chain has TRBV27 and TRBJ1-2, with unresolved D. V was pared by 2 bases and J by 7 bases, with 8 bases between. Per the germline V gene, CDR1 is MNHEY and CDR2 is SMNVEV (reference sequence). The CDR3 is made up of 12 amino acids. The CDR3 DNA sequence: TGTGCCAGCAGTTTAGGGAGCGGTGGCTACACCTTC. Translating gives CASSLGSGGYTF.

This clone was observed a handful of times. The chain employs TRBV29-1 and TRBJ1-2; D is perhaps TRBD1 (5 bases). CDR1 and CDR2 (germline): SQVTM, ANQGSEA. The CDR3 is 13 amino acids. Trimming took off 7 bases at V and 4 bases at J, with 16 bases between the two ends. Here the CDR3 DNA reads TGCAGCGCAGGGACCGGGGGGTTCTATGGCTACACCTTC. Encoded protein: CSAGTGGFYGYTF.

V is TRBV7-2 and J is TRBJ2-3; 8 bases fit TRBD2. Germline trimming cut 8 bases from V and 0 bases from J; bases unmatched to any gene: 4. The CDR3 has 14 amino acids. CDR1 and CDR2 (germline): SGHTA, FQGNSA. The CDR3 loop reads CASRGGRSTDTQYF. CDR3 coding DNA: TGTGCCAGCCGCGGGGGGAGGAGCACAGATACGCAGTATTTT.